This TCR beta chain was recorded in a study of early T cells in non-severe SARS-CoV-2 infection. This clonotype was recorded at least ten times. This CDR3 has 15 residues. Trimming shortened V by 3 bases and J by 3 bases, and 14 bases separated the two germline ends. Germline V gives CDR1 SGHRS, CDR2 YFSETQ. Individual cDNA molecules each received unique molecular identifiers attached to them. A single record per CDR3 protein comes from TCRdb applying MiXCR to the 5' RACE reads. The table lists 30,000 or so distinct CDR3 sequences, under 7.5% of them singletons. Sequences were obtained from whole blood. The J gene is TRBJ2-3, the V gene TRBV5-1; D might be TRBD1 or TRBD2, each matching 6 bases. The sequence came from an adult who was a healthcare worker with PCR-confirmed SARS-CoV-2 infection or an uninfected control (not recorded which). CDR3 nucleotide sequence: TGCGCCAGCAGCTGGACCCAAGGGGGGACAGATACGCAGTATTTT. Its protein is CASSWTQGGTDTQYF.